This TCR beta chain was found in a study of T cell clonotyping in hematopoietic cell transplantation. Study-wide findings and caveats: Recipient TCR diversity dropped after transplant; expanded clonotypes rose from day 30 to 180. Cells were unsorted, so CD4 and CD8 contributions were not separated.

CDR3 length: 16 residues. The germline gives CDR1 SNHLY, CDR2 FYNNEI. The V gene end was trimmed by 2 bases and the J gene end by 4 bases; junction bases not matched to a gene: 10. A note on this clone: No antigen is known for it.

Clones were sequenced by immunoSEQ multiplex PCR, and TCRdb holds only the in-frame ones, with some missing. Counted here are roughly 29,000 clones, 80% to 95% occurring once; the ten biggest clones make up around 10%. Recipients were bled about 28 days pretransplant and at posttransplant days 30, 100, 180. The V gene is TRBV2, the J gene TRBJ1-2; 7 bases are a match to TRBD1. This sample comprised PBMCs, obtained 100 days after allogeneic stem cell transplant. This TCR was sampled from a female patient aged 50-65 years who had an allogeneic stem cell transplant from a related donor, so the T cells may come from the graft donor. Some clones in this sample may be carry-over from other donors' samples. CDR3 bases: TGTGCCAGCAGTGAATTCCTACAGGGGCGAGGCTATGGCTACACCTTC. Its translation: CASSEFLQGRGYGYTF.